This TCR beta chain originates from a study of blood T cell repertoires in COVID-19. The CDR3 is 15 amino acids. CDR1 GTSNPN and CDR2 SVGIG come from the germline V gene (reference sequence). V dropped 0 bases and J dropped 4; count of bases not matched to a gene: 8. Produced via immunoSEQ multiplex PCR; TCRdb's table is partial and in-frame only. The repertoire has 130,000 or so clones, approximately 90% of them found once; the top ten carry roughly 4.3%. The receptor comes from a man aged 55 to 69 with COVID-19, enrolled during active disease. Sequencing was performed on peripheral blood. The V gene is TRBV30, the J gene TRBJ1-2, with TRBD1 identical over 7 bases. The CDR3 loop is CAWSVTGVPLYGYTF. The CDR3 DNA sequence: TGTGCCTGGAGTGTAACAGGGGTTCCCCTCTATGGCTACACCTTC.